This T cell receptor (beta chain) was captured by sequencing in a study of T cell changes during pregnancy in multiple sclerosis. Repertoires were generated with immunoSEQ multiplex PCR, while TCRdb's copy carries only in-frame clones and drops some. The sample gives approximately 110,000 clones, approximately 89% of which show up once; about 3% is in the top ten. The CDR3 has 15 residues. V was cut by 2 bases and J by 4 bases, with 14 bases left in between. Germline CDR1 and CDR2: MNHNS and SASEGT. This clonotype was obtained from a female donor with multiple sclerosis, enrolled in a pregnancy study. The J gene is TRBJ1-2, the V gene TRBV6-1, with D possibly being TRBD1 (5 bases). The sequenced sample was peripheral blood, obtained after pregnancy. As DNA, the CDR3 is TGTGCCAGCAGTGAATCCGGGGGAGGAAGCTATGGCTACACCTTC. Translating gives CASSESGGGSYGYTF.